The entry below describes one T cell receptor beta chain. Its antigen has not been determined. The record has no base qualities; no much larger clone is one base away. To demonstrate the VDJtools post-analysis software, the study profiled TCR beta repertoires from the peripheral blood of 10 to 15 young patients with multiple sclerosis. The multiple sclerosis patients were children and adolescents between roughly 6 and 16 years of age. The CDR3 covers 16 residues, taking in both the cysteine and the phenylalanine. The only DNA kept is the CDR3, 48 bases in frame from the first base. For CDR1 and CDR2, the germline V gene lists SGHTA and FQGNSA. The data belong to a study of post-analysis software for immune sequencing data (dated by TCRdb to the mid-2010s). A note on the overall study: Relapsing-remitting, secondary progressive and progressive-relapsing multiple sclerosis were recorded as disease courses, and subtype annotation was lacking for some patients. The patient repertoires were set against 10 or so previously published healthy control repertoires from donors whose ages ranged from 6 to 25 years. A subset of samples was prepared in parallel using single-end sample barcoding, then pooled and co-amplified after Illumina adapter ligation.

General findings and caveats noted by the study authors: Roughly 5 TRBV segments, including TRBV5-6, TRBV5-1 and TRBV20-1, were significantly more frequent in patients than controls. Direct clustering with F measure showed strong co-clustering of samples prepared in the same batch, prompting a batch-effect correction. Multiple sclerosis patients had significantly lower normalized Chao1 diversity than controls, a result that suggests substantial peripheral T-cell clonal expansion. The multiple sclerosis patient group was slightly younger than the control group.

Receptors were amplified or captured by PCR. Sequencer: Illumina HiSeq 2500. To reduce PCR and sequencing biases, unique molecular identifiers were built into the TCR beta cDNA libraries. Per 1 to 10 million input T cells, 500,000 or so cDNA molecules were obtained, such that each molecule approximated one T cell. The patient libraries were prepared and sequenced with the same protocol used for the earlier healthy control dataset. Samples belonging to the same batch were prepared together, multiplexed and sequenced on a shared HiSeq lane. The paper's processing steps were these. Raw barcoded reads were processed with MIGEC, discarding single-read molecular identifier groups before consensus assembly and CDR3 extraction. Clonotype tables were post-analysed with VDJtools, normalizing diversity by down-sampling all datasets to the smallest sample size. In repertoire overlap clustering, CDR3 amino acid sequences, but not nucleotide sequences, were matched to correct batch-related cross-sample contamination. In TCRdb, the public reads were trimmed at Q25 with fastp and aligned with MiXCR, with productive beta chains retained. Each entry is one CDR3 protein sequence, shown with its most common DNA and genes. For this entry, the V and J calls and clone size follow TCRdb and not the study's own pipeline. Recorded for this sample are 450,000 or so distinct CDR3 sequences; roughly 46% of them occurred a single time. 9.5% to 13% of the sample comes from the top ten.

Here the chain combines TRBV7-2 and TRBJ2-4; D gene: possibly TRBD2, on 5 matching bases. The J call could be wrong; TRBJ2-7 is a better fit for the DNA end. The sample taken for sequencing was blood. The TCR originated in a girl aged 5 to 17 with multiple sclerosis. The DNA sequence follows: TGTGCCAGCAGCTTAGGACTTCGGGGTTACGCCTACGAGCAGTACTTC. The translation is CASSLGLRGYAYEQYF.